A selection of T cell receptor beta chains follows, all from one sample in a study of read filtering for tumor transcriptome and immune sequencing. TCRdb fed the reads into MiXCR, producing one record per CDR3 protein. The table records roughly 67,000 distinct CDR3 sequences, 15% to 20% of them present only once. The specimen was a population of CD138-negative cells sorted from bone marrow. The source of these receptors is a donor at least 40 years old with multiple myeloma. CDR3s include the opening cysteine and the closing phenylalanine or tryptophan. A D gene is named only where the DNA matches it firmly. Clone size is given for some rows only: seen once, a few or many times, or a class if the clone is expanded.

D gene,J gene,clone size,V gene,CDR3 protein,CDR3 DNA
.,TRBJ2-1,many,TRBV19,CASSRAELQFF,TGTGCCAGTAGTCGGGCAGAATTGCAGTTCTTC
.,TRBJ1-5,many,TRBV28,CASSSPRVSSNQPQHF,TGTGCCAGCAGTTCCCCCAGGGTAAGCAGCAATCAGCCCCAGCATTTT
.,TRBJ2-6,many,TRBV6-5,CASSYGKLGRSSGANVLTF,TGTGCCAGCAGTTACGGGAAACTGGGACGAAGCTCTGGGGCCAACGTCCTGACTTTC
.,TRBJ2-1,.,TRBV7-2,CASSSPWTNFEQFF,TGTGCCAGCAGCTCACCCTGGACTAACTTTGAGCAGTTCTTT
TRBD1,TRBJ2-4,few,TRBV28,CASGQGTVLAKNIQYF,TGTGCCAGCGGACAGGGGACTGTTCTAGCCAAAAACATTCAGTACTTC
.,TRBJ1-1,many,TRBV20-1,CSAKDTEAFF,TGCAGTGCTAAGGACACTGAAGCTTTCTTT
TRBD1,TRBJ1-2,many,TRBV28,CASSFGQGYGYTF,TGTGCCAGCAGTTTTGGACAGGGGTATGGCTACACCTTC
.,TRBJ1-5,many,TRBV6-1,CASSEDAGGNQPQHF,TGTGCCAGCAGTGAAGATGCAGGGGGCAATCAGCCCCAGCATTTT
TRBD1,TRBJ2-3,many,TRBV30,CAWGQGAADTQYF,TGTGCCTGGGGACAGGGGGCGGCAGATACGCAGTATTTT
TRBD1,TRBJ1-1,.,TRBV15,CATNRGLDTEAFF,TGTGCCACGAACAGGGGGCTTGACACTGAAGCTTTCTTT
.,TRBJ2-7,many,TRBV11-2,CATGRGRGGQYF,TGTGCCACCGGCCGGGGTCGAGGAGGGCAGTACTTC
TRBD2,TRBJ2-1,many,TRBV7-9,CASSPSGGIYNEQFF,TGTGCCAGCAGCCCTAGCGGGGGGATCTACAATGAGCAGTTCTTC
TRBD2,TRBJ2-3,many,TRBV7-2,CASSLEGRVIDTQYF,TGTGCCAGCAGCTTAGAGGGGAGGGTGATAGATACGCAGTATTTT
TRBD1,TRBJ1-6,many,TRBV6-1,CASSQEGQAGSPLHF,TGTGCCAGCAGTCAGGAAGGACAGGCTGGTTCACCCCTCCACTTT
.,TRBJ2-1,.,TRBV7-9,CASSYSRSIGQFF,TGTGCCAGTTCCTATAGCCGGAGTATTGGGCAGTTCTTC
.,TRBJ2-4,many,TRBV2,CASRDPGTKNIQYF,TGTGCCAGCAGGGATCCAGGGACAAAAAACATTCAGTACTTC
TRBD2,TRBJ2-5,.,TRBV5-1,CASSFRGGQGTQYF,TGCGCCAGCAGCTTCCGGGGGGGCCAAGGGACCCAGTACTTC
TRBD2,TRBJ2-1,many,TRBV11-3,CASGTSGRENEQFF,TGTGCCAGTGGGACTAGCGGGAGGGAAAATGAGCAGTTCTTC
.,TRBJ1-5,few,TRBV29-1,CSVREAGQPQHF,TGCAGCGTCCGTGAAGCTGGTCAGCCCCAGCATTTT
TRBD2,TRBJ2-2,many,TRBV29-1,CSVGLAGSNTGELFF,TGCAGCGTAGGACTAGCGGGATCGAACACCGGGGAGCTGTTTTTT
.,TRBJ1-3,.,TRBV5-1,CASSLNSASSGNTIYF,TGCGCCAGCAGCTTAAATTCGGCCTCCTCTGGAAACACCATATATTTT
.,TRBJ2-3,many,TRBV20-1,CSATADFSTDTQYF,TGCAGTGCTACCGCGGACTTTTCCACAGATACGCAGTATTTT
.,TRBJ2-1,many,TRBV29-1,CSVDGGGHNEQFF,TGCAGCGTTGATGGTGGCGGACACAATGAGCAGTTCTTC
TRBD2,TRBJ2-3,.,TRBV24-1,CATSALSGGPGSVADMQYF,TGTGCCACCAGTGCTCTTAGCGGGGGGCCCGGATCGGTTGCAGATATGCAGTATTTT
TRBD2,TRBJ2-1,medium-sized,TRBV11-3,CASSAETSHGNNEQFF,TGTGCCAGCAGCGCTGAGACTAGCCACGGAAACAATGAGCAGTTCTTC
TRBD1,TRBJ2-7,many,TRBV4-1,CASSTFAGQEYEQYF,TGCGCCAGCAGCACGTTCGCGGGACAGGAGTACGAGCAGTACTTC
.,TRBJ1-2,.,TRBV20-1,CSASLAGANYGYTF,TGCAGTGCTAGTTTGGCAGGGGCGAACTATGGCTACACCTTC